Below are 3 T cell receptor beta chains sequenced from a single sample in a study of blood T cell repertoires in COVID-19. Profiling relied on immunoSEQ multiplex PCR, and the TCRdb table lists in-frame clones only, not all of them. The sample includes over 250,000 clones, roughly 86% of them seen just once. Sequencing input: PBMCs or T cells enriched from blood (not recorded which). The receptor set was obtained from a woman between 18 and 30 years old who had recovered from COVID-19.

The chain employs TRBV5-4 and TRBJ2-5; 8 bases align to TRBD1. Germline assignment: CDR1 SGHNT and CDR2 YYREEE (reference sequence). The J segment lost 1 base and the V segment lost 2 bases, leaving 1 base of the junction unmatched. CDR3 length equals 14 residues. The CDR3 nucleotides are TGTGCCAGCAGCTTAACAGGGGGCCAAGAGACCCAGTACTTC. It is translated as CASSLTGGQETQYF.

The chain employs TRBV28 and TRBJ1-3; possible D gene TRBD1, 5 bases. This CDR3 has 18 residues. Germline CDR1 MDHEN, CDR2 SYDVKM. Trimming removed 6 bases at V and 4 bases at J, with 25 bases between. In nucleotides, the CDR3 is TGTGCCAGCAGCCCCTGGCGCAGGGAACGTGTATCGGGAAACACCATATATTTT. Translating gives CASSPWRRERVSGNTIYF.

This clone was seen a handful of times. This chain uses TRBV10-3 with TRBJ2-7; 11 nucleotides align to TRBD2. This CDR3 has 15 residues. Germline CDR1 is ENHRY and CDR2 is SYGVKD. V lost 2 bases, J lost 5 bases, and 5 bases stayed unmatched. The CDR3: CAISEQLAGDDEQYF. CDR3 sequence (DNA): TGTGCCATCAGTGAGCAACTAGCGGGAGACGACGAGCAGTACTTC.